The 19 T cell receptor beta chains listed next were all sequenced from one sample in a study of cytomegalovirus exposure and HLA in healthy donors. PCR amplification relied on 60 Vbeta primers (plus 13 Jbeta primers). Here immunoSEQ multiplex PCR was the method, and the copy in TCRdb shows in-frame clones only, minus some. The sample carries 95,000 to 150,000 clones, less than 85% recorded once. Sequencing used PBMCs. The receptors stem from a woman in her thirties or forties in good health and CMV-seronegative.

Only a few counts were recorded for this clone. This chain links TRBV5-1 with TRBJ1-1; D uncertain. Germline values: CDR1 SGHRS, CDR2 YFSETQ. V shed 4 bases and J shed 4 bases, with 20 bases lying between them. This CDR3 is built from 16 residues. CDR3 nucleotides: TGCGCCAGCAGCCTTCGAGACCTCACTACTGCCACTGAAGCTTTCTTT. Residues: CASSLRDLTTATEAFF.

The chain employs TRBV15 and TRBJ1-2; TRBD1 matches at 7 bases. Germline CDR1 and CDR2: LNHNV and YYDKDF (reference sequence). The CDR3 covers 17 residues. J was trimmed by 0 bases and V by 1 base; bases with no gene match: 8. The CDR3 bases are TGTGCCACCAGCAGAGGGACAGGACCTAGAGCTAACTATGGCTACACCTTC. Its protein is CATSRGTGPRANYGYTF.

This chain connects TRBV28 to TRBJ2-7; D remains ambiguous. V lost 3 bases to trimming and J lost 3 bases, with 6 bases between them. This CDR3 comprises 12 residues. Germline CDR1 and CDR2: MDHEN and SYDVKM. The CDR3 region has the DNA TGTGCCAGCAGTTTGCAGTTCTACGAGCAGTACTTC. This translates into CASSLQFYEQYF.

The J gene is TRBJ1-2, the V gene TRBV6-5; D is uncertain. With 3 bases removed from V and 5 bases from J, the gap between germline ends came to 13 bases. Germline V CDR1 and CDR2: MNHEY, SVGAGI. This CDR3 spans 14 amino acids. The CDR3 DNA follows: TGTGCCAGCAGTTATTTTGACTCTACTTATGGCTACACCTTC. This sequence encodes CASSYFDSTYGYTF.

In DNA form, the CDR3 reads TGCGCCAGCAGCCGGACAGGGGACTCTAACTATGGCTACACCTTC. As protein: CASSRTGDSNYGYTF. The gene calls are TRBV5-1 and TRBJ1-2, with 9 bases that match TRBD1. J was trimmed by 0 bases and V by 4 bases; bases with no gene match: 4. CDR3 length equals 15 residues. CDR1 is SGHRS and CDR2 is YFSETQ in the germline V gene.

The chain has TRBV4-2 and TRBJ2-5; no clear D gene. The last part of the DNA fits TRBJ2-7 better; the J call may be wrong. This CDR3 has 12 residues. In germline, CDR1 is LGHNA, CDR2 YNFKEQ. The CDR3 DNA follows: TGTGCCAGCAGCCCACCGGGTTACGAGCAGTACTTC. It is translated as CASSPPGYEQYF.

This chain links TRBV5-4 with TRBJ2-5; 10 bases align to TRBD1. Gene TRBJ2-7 matches the end of the DNA better, so the J call may be wrong. Germline V lookup: CDR1 SGHNT, CDR2 YYREEE (reference sequence). The CDR3 totals 14 residues. The DNA for the CDR3 is TGTGCCAGCAGCGCCTGGGACAGGGGAAACGAGCAGTACTTC. Translating gives CASSAWDRGNEQYF.

The chain carries TRBV5-4 and TRBJ2-5; D is ambiguous. The CDR3 is 12 residues long. Germline values: CDR1 SGHNT, CDR2 YYREEE (reference sequence). V was pared by 4 bases and J by 5 bases, with 9 bases between. CDR3 sequence reads: CASSAMKETQYF. The CDR3, as DNA: TGTGCCAGCAGCGCGATGAAGGAGACCCAGTACTTC.

This chain joins TRBV18 and TRBJ1-4; the match to TRBD1 covers 9 bases. The CDR3 has 14 amino acids. V was clipped by 4 bases and J by 7 bases; unmatched bases: 4. CDR1 and CDR2 from the germline V gene are KGHSH and LQKENI. CDR3 nucleotide sequence: TGTGCCAGCTCACAGGACAGGGGCGGTGAAAAACTGTTTTTT. Amino acids: CASSQDRGGEKLFF.

J is TRBJ2-5 and V is TRBV18; the match to TRBD2 covers 7 bases. V lost 2 bases to trimming and J lost 4 bases; unmatched junction nucleotides: 10. This CDR3 is built from 16 residues. CDR1 and CDR2 from the germline V gene are KGHSH and LQKENI. Here the CDR3 reads CASSPSQTGGGETQYF. The CDR3 DNA follows: TGTGCCAGCTCACCAAGTCAGACGGGGGGTGGAGAGACCCAGTACTTC.

The chain carries TRBV10-3 and TRBJ1-1; no reliable D call. The CDR3 totals 12 residues. The V end was cut by 8 bases, the J end by 4 bases, with 11 bases between. CDR1 ENHRY and CDR2 SYGVKD come from the germline V gene. As DNA, the CDR3 is TGTGCCATCTTGGGCCATGGCACTGAAGCTTTCTTT. This codes for CAILGHGTEAFF.

The rearrangement links TRBV6-1 to TRBJ2-7; 10 bases align to TRBD2. Trimming took 6 bases from V and 3 from J; bases not matched to a gene: 8. The CDR3 has 15 residues. In germline, CDR1 is MNHNS, CDR2 SASEGT. CDR3 loop: CASRRGIAGGYEQYF. CDR3 in DNA: TGTGCCAGCAGAAGAGGAATAGCGGGAGGCTACGAGCAGTACTTC.

The table lists this clone with a few counts. The V gene is TRBV19, the J gene TRBJ1-1, with D tentatively TRBD1 (5 bases). The CDR3 extends over 16 amino acids. Trimming removed 1 base at V and 2 bases at J, with 14 bases between. The V gene's germline CDR1 is LNHDA and CDR2 SQIVND (reference sequence). CDR3 region: CASSIGGGSGNTEAFF. CDR3 DNA: TGTGCCAGTAGTATAGGGGGCGGGAGCGGAAACACTGAAGCTTTCTTT.

V gene TRBV7-2 combines with J gene TRBJ2-4; 7 bases are a match to TRBD2. This CDR3 region has 15 residues. J gave up 1 base and V 4 bases, and 4 bases lay outside the gene matches. Per the germline V gene, CDR1 is SGHTA and CDR2 is FQGNSA. CDR3 amino acids: CASSSTGGAKNIQYF. In nucleotides, the CDR3 is TGTGCCAGCAGCTCAACCGGGGGGGCCAAAAACATTCAGTACTTC.

The chain couples TRBV5-1 to TRBJ2-5, with 10 bases matching TRBD1. CDR3 size: 16 residues. Germline trimming cut 4 bases from V and 11 bases from J; bases unmatched to any gene: 17. Germline CDR1 and CDR2: SGHRS and YFSETQ. CDR3 sequence: CASSRSAGTGESEQYF. The CDR3 DNA reads as TGCGCCAGCAGCCGCTCGGCCGGGACAGGGGAATCGGAGCAGTACTTC. Drawing the rest from reference TRBV5-1 and TRBJ2-5, the complete variable domain is KAGVTQTPRYLIKTRGQQVTLSCSPISGHRSVSWYQQTPGQGLQFLFEYFSETQRNKGNFPGRFSGRQFSNSRSEMNVSTLELGDSALYLCASSRSAGTGESEQYFGPGTRLLVL.

The chain uses TRBV4-1 and TRBJ2-6; the D gene is possibly TRBD2 (5 bases). V lost 6 bases and J 6 bases, leaving 18 bases between the germline ends. Per germline, CDR1 MGHRA and CDR2 YSYEKL. The CDR3 is 16 residues long. This chain's CDR3 is CASSWSGSFEANVLTF. The CDR3 DNA reads TGCGCCAGCAGTTGGTCGGGGTCGTTTGAGGCCAACGTCCTGACTTTC.

This chain joins TRBV25-1 and TRBJ2-7; D call uncertain. V was clipped by 3 bases and J by 6 bases, with 6 bases between them. The CDR3 spans 11 residues. The germline V gene encodes CDR1 MGHDK and CDR2 SYGVNS. The CDR3 is CASSDGREQYF. CDR3 sequence (DNA): TGTGCCAGCAGTGATGGGCGCGAGCAGTACTTC.

The V gene is TRBV6-1, the J gene TRBJ1-6; maybe TRBD1 (6 bases). Germline CDR1 is MNHNS and CDR2 is SASEGT. The CDR3 is 15 residues long. The germline V and J ends were trimmed by 8 bases and 10 bases, with 21 bases remaining between them. CDR3 in DNA: TGTGCCAGCGTAACCTTACAGGGCATAGGCTCACCCCTCCACTTT. Translating it yields CASVTLQGIGSPLHF.

This sequence joins TRBV6-1 and TRBJ1-1, with 10 bases identical to TRBD1. The germline V gene has CDR1 MNHNS and CDR2 SASEGT. The V and J ends lost 8 bases and 4 bases, in that order; junction bases with no gene match: 4. The CDR3 extends over 13 amino acids. CDR3 nucleotide sequence: TGTGCCAGCGGGCGGGACAGGGGCACTGAAGCTTTCTTT. It is translated as CASGRDRGTEAFF.